Below, 16 T cell receptor beta chains from the same sample are listed, as sequenced in a study of response to subunit inactivated influenza vaccine. TCRdb re-derived calls from the RT-PCR reads in MiXCR, one entry per CDR3 protein. This table holds hundreds of thousands of distinct CDR3 sequences, approximately 14% found once. The specimen was PBMCs from blood, collected 12 days after vaccination. The source of these receptors is a man aged 50-59 years who received an inactivated influenza vaccine.

The J gene is TRBJ2-1, the V gene TRBV10-3; a possible D gene is TRBD2 (6 bases). Germline CDR1 ENHRY, CDR2 SYGVKD. CDR3 length equals 15 residues. V was trimmed by 0 bases and J by 8 bases, leaving 14 bases between them. The CDR3 region is CAISESSSGNDEQFF. The DNA for the CDR3 is TGTGCCATCAGTGAGTCGAGTAGCGGCAATGATGAGCAGTTCTTC.

This clonotype has only a few counts. This rearrangement joins TRBV10-1 to TRBJ2-2, with D unresolved. CDR1 is WNHNN, CDR2 SYGVQD, per germline (reference sequence). This CDR3 contains 14 residues. The germline V and J ends were trimmed by 6 bases and 7 bases, with 15 bases remaining between them. As DNA, the CDR3 is TGCGCCAGCAGAACCAGCTCGGTAAACGGGGAGCTGTTTTTT. This translates into CASRTSSVNGELFF.

DNA of the CDR3: TGTGCCTGGACCGGGGAGTCGGAGACCCAGTACTTC. Translation gives CAWTGESETQYF. V usage is TRBV30 and J usage is TRBJ2-5, with D tentatively TRBD2 (5 bases). CDR1 and CDR2 (germline): GTSNPN, SVGIG (reference sequence). V was pared by 4 bases and J by 5 bases, with 11 bases between. CDR3 length equals 12 residues. Variable domain in full (rest from reference TRBV30 and TRBJ2-5): SQTIHQWPATLVQPVGSPLSLECTVEGTSNPNLYWYRQAAGRGLQLLFYSVGIGQISSEVPQNLSASRPQDRQFILSSKKLLLSDSGFYLCAWTGESETQYFGPGTRLLVL.

The chain recombines TRBV5-1 with TRBJ1-1; D is unclear. The CDR3 is made up of 13 amino acids. Germline values: CDR1 SGHRS, CDR2 YFSETQ. V gave up 3 bases and J gave up 3 bases, with 9 bases separating them. DNA for the CDR3: TGCGCCAGCAGCTCTCATAGGGACACTGAAGCTTTCTTT. Encoded protein: CASSSHRDTEAFF.

The sample holds a few counts of this clonotype. V and J are TRBV12-3 or TRBV12-4 and TRBJ2-1; 7 bases line up with TRBD2. Trimming at V came to 6 bases and at J to 0 bases, leaving 5 bases not matched to a gene. This CDR3 region has 15 residues. The CDR3 reads CASRRLAGSYNEQFF. The CDR3 DNA sequence: TGTGCCAGCAGACGACTAGCCGGCTCCTACAATGAGCAGTTCTTC.

This chain uses TRBV12-3 or TRBV12-4 with TRBJ2-7, with 9 bases fitting TRBD1. This CDR3 is built from 15 residues. V dropped 3 bases and J dropped 4; count of bases not matched to a gene: 7. CDR3 nucleotides: TGTGCCAGCAGTTTCGTACAGGGGGCATCATACGAGCAGTACTTC. Its translation is CASSFVQGASYEQYF.

The chain carries TRBV29-1 and TRBJ2-1; 10 nucleotides align to TRBD1. In germline, CDR1 is SQVTM, CDR2 ANQGSEA. Trimming cost V 2 bases and J 7 bases; bases outside gene matches: 8. This CDR3 is 15 amino acids long. CDR3 sequence reads: CSVEMGTGVGNEQFF. As DNA, the CDR3 is TGCAGCGTTGAAATGGGGACAGGGGTCGGGAATGAGCAGTTCTTC.

This clonotype occurred a few times. The chain couples TRBV5-6 to TRBJ1-2; the D gene is possibly TRBD1 (5 bases). Trimming took 1 base from V and 4 from J, leaving 14 bases between them. The CDR3 spans 15 residues. Germline CDR1 reads SGHDT; CDR2 reads YYEEEE. The CDR3 nucleotides read TGTGCCAGCAGCTTGCTGCGTCGGGGGAGCTATGGCTACACCTTC. It specifies CASSLLRRGSYGYTF. Variable domain in full (rest from reference TRBV5-6 and TRBJ1-2): DAGVTQSPTHLIKTRGQQVTLRCSPKSGHDTVSWYQQALGQGPQFIFQYYEEEERQRGNFPDRFSGHQFPNYSSELNVNALLLGDSALYLCASSLLRRGSYGYTFGSGTRLTVV.

This clonotype was detected only a few times. The V call is TRBV10-3, the J call TRBJ2-1; TRBD2 matches 10 bases. There are 18 residues in the CDR3. After removal of 6 bases from V and 0 bases from J, the junction contained 11 bases not matched to a gene. In germline, CDR1 is ENHRY, CDR2 SYGVKD. The chain's CDR3 is CAIRAGTSDFSSYNEQFF. DNA of the CDR3: TGTGCCATCAGGGCTGGGACTAGCGACTTTAGCTCCTACAATGAGCAGTTCTTC.

CDR3 nucleotides: TGTGCCACCTCCTGGGGGGGGGCTACGAACACCGGGGAGCTGTTTTTT. Translated, it gives CATSWGGATNTGELFF. The rearrangement uses TRBV24-1 and TRBJ2-2; D may be TRBD2 (7 bases). This CDR3 has 16 amino acids. CDR1 is KGHDR and CDR2 is SFDVKD in the germline V gene. V lost 9 bases and J lost 0, with 16 bases in between.

This clonotype has more than one count but fewer than ten. This rearrangement joins TRBV9 to TRBJ2-7; 7 nucleotides align to TRBD1. CDR1 is SGDLS and CDR2 is YYNGEE in the germline V gene. After removal of 3 bases from V and 2 bases from J, the junction contained 5 bases not matched to a gene. The CDR3 is made up of 14 amino acids. For the CDR3, the DNA is TGTGCCAGCAGCGGCCGGGACAGCCCCTACGAGCAGTACTTC. Its translation: CASSGRDSPYEQYF.

This clonotype was seen a single time. A much bigger clone sits one base away, suggesting this may be a read error. The rearrangement links TRBV3-1 to TRBJ2-1, with 11 bases identical to TRBD1. The CDR3 covers 17 residues. The germline CDR1 and CDR2 sequences are LGHDT and YNNKEL (reference sequence). For the CDR3, the DNA is TGTACCAGCAGCCACAAGGGACAGGGGGGCTCCTACAATGAGCAGTTCTTC. It yields the protein CTSSHKGQGGSYNEQFF.

This clonotype was picked up a small number of times. J is TRBJ2-3 and V is TRBV11-2; 10 bases are shared with TRBD2. Looked up from germline, CDR1 is SGHAT and CDR2 is FQNNGV. This CDR3 spans 12 amino acids. V dropped 5 bases and J dropped 12; count of bases not matched to a gene: 5. The CDR3 region has the DNA TGTGCCAGCAGCCGTAGCGGGGGGCCCCAGTATTTT. Translation: CASSRSGGPQYF.

The chain recombines TRBV5-1 with TRBJ2-5; the match to TRBD1 covers 10 bases. The CDR3 totals 18 residues. After removal of 3 bases from V and 2 bases from J, the junction contained 13 bases not matched to a gene. Germline CDR1 is SGHRS and CDR2 is YFSETQ. CDR3 nucleotide sequence: TGCGCCAGCAGCTCGCCGGGACAGGGGTCGACCTTTCAAGAGACCCAGTACTTC. Residues: CASSSPGQGSTFQETQYF.

The CDR3 region has the DNA TGTGCCAGCAGCTTAATGGATTTAATAACAGATACGCAGTATTTT. Protein sequence: CASSLMDLITDTQYF. The J gene is TRBJ2-3, the V gene TRBV7-8; unclear D gene. CDR1 is SGHVS, CDR2 FQNEAQ, per germline. The CDR3 consists of 15 residues. Trimming stripped 2 bases from V and 3 bases from J, with 12 bases between.

This chain joins TRBV24-1 and TRBJ2-5, with 9 positions matching TRBD2. V lost 4 bases to trimming and J lost 1 base; unmatched junction nucleotides: 9. Germline CDR1 is KGHDR and CDR2 is SFDVKD. This CDR3 contains 17 residues. CDR3 nucleotides: TGTGCCACCAGTGAGAGGACTAGCGAATCCCTCCAAGAGACCCAGTACTTC. Amino acid sequence: CATSERTSESLQETQYF.